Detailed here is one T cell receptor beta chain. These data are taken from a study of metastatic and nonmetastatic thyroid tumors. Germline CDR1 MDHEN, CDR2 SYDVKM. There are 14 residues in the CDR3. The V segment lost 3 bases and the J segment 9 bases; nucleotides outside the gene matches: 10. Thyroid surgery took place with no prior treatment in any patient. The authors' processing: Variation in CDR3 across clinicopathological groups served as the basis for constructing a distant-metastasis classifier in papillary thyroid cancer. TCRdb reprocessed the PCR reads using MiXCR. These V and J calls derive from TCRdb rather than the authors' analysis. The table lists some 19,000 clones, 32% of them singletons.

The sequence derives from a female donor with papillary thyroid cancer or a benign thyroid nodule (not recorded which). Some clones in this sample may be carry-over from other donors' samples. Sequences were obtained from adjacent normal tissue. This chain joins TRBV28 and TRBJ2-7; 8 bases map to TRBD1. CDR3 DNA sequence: TGTGCCAGCAGTTTCCTTACCGTACAGGGGGTGCAGTACTTC. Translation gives CASSFLTVQGVQYF.